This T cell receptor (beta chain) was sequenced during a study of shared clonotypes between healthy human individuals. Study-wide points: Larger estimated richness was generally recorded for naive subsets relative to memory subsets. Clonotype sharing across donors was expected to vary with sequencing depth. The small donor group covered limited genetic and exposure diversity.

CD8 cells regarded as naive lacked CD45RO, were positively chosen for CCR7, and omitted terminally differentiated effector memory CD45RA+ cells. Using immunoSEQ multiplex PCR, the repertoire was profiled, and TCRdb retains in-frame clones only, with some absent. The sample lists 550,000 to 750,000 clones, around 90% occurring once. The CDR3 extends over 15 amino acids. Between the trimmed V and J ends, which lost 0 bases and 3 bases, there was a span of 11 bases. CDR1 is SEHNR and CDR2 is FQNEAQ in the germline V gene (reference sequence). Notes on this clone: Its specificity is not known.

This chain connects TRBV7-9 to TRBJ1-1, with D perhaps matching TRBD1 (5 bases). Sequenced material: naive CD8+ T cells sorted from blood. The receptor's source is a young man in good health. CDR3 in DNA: TGTGCCAGCAGCTTAGCCCAGGGCACGGACACTGAAGCTTTCTTT. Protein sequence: CASSLAQGTDTEAFF.